This is a list of T cell receptor beta chains from one sample in a study of radiotherapy plus CTLA-4 blockade in lung cancer. Assay used: immunoSEQ multiplex PCR; TCRdb lists only in-frame clones, some missing. The sample has 120,000 or so clones; just under 90% are singletons. Sequenced here: peripheral blood, sampled from a patient treated with radiotherapy plus ipilimumab. All receptors come from a human donor with non-small cell lung cancer that progressed on radiotherapy plus ipilimumab. Each CDR3 is given with its conserved first and last residue. The D gene is left open where the match is weak. Size tells how often a clone was seen (once, few, many) or the class of an expanded clone, and some rows leave it out.

clone size: -
D gene: TRBD2
J gene: TRBJ2-7
V gene: TRBV28
CDR3 protein: CASSRTSGGVTEQYF
CDR3 DNA: TGTGCCAGCAGTCGCACTAGCGGCGGTGTGACCGAGCAGTACTTC

clone size: -
D gene: TRBD2
J gene: TRBJ2-1
V gene: TRBV7-2
CDR3 protein: CASSPSSRTSSGEQFF
CDR3 DNA: TGTGCCAGCAGCCCCTCCTCCCGGACTAGCTCCGGTGAGCAGTTCTTC

clone size: -
D gene: -
J gene: TRBJ1-1
V gene: TRBV5-1
CDR3 protein: CASSPRGLSNTEAFF
CDR3 DNA: TGCGCCAGCAGCCCCCGGGGTCTTAGCAACACTGAAGCTTTCTTT

clone size: few
D gene: -
J gene: TRBJ2-1
V gene: TRBV7-9
CDR3 protein: CASSKETALSYNEQFF
CDR3 DNA: TGTGCCAGCAGCAAAGAGACAGCCCTCTCCTACAATGAGCAGTTCTTC

clone size: -
D gene: -
J gene: TRBJ1-2
V gene: TRBV19
CDR3 protein: CASSAYFTNYGYTF
CDR3 DNA: TGTGCCAGTAGTGCTTATTTTACTAACTATGGCTACACCTTC

clone size: -
D gene: TRBD2
J gene: TRBJ2-7
V gene: TRBV7-8
CDR3 protein: CASSITIGGRYEQYF
CDR3 DNA: TGTGCCAGCAGCATCACAATAGGCGGGAGGTACGAGCAGTACTTC

clone size: -
D gene: -
J gene: TRBJ1-2
V gene: TRBV6-5
CDR3 protein: CASSYGGTDGYTF
CDR3 DNA: TGTGCCAGCAGTTATGGGGGAACTGATGGCTACACCTTC

clone size: -
D gene: -
J gene: TRBJ2-5
V gene: TRBV7-3
CDR3 protein: CASSLRVGRQETQYF
CDR3 DNA: TGTGCCAGCAGCTTAAGGGTGGGCAGGCAAGAGACCCAGTACTTC

clone size: -
D gene: TRBD1
J gene: TRBJ1-1
V gene: TRBV5-6
CDR3 protein: CASSFNRGLVNTEAFF
CDR3 DNA: TGTGCCAGCAGCTTCAACAGGGGCCTAGTGAACACTGAAGCTTTCTTT

clone size: once
D gene: TRBD2
J gene: TRBJ2-3
V gene: TRBV14
CDR3 protein: CASSQAPSGRATDTQYF
CDR3 DNA: TGTGCCAGCAGCCAAGCCCCTAGCGGGAGGGCTACAGATACGCAGTATTTT

clone size: -
D gene: -
J gene: TRBJ2-2
V gene: TRBV7-8
CDR3 protein: CASSSNTGELFF
CDR3 DNA: TGTGCCAGCAGCTCAAATACCGGGGAGCTGTTTTTT

clone size: -
D gene: -
J gene: TRBJ2-7
V gene: TRBV6-1
CDR3 protein: CASSKAVGRLTYEQYF
CDR3 DNA: TGTGCCAGCAGTAAAGCGGTAGGACGATTAACCTACGAGCAGTACTTC

clone size: -
D gene: -
J gene: TRBJ1-5
V gene: TRBV9
CDR3 protein: CASGSDTYQPQHF
CDR3 DNA: TGTGCCAGCGGTTCGGACACCTATCAGCCCCAGCATTTT